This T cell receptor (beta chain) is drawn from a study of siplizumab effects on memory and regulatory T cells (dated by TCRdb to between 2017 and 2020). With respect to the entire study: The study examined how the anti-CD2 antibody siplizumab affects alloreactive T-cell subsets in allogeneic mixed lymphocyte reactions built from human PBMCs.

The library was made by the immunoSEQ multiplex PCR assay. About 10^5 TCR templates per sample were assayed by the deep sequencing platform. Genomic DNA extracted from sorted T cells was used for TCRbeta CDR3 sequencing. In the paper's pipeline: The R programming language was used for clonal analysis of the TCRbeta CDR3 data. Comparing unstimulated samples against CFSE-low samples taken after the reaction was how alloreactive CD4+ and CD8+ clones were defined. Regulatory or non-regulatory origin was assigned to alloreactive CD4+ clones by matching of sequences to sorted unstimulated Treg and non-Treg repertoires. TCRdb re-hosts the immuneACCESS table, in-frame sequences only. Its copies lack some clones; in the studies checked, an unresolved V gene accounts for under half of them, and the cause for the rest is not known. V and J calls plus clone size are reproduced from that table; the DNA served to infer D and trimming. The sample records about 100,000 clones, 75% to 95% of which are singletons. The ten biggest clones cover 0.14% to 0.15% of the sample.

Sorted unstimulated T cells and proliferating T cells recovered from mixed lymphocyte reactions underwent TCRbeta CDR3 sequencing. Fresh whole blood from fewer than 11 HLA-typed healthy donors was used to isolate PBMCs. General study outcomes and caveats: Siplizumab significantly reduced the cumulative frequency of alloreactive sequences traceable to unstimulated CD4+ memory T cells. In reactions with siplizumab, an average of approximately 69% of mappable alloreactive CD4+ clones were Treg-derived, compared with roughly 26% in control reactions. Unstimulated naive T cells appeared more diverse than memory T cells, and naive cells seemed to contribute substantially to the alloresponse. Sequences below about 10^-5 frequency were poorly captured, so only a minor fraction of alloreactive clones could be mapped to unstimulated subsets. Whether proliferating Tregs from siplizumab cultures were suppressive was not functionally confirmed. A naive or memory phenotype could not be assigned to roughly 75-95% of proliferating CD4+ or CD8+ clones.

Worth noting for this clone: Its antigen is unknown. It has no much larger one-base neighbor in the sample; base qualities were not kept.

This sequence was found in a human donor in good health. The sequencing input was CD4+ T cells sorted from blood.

The CDR3 here reads CASSLEGLAVIRNTGELFF. The nucleotides are TGTGCCAGCAGCCTTGAGGGACTAGCGGTTATCCGGAACACCGGGGAGCTGTTTTTT. The chain was built from TRBV4-2 and TRBJ2-2; 11 central nucleotides agree with TRBD2. The CDR3, cysteine through phenylalanine, is 19 amino acids long. Only the CDR3 DNA stays, 57 bases, in frame from base 1. CDR1 and CDR2 are read off the germline V gene as LGHNA and YNFKEQ. Trimming takes 4 bases off V and 1 base off J; junction bases not matched to a gene: 11.